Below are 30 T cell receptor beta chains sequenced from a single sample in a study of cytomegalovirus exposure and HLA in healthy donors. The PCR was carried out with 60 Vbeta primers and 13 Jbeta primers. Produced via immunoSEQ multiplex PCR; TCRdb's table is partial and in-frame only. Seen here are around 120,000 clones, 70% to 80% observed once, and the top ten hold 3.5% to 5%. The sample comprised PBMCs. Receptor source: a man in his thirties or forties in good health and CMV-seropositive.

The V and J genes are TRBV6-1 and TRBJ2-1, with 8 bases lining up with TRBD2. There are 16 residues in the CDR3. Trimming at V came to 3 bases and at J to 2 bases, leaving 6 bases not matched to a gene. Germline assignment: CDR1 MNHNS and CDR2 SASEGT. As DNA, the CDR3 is TGTGCCAGCAGTGATACCGGAGCGGGGGCCTACAATGAGCAGTTCTTC. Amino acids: CASSDTGAGAYNEQFF.

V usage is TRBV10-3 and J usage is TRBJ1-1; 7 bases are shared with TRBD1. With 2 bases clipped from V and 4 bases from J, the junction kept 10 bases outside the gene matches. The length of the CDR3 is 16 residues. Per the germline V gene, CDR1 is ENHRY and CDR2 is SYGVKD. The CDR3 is CAISEPYRGAGTEAFF. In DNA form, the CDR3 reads TGTGCCATCAGTGAGCCGTACAGGGGTGCGGGCACTGAAGCTTTCTTT.

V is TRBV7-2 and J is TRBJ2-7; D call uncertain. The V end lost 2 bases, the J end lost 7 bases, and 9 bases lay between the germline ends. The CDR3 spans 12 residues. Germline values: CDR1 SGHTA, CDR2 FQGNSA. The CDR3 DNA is TGTGCCAGCAGCTTAACCCCTACGGAGCAGTACTTC. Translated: CASSLTPTEQYF.

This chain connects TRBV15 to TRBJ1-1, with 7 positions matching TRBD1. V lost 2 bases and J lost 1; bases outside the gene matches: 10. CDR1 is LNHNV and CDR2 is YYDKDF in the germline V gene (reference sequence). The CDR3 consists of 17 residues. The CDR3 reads CATSRFLGTEGNTEAFF. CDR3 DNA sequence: TGTGCCACCAGCAGATTCCTGGGGACAGAAGGGAACACTGAAGCTTTCTTT.

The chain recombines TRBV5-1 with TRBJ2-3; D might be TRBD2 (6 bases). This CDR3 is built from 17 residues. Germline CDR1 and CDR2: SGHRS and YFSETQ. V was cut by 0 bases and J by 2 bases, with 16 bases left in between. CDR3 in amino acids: CASSLAALGGTTDTQYF. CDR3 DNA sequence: TGCGCCAGCAGCTTGGCCGCACTCGGAGGGACCACAGATACGCAGTATTTT.

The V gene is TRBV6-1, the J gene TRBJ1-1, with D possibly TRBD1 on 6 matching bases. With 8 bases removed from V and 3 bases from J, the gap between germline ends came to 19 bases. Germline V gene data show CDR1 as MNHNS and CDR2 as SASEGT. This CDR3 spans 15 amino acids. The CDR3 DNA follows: TGTGCCAGCGACAGGAGGCGGGGGGCTTACACTGAAGCTTTCTTT. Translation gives CASDRRRGAYTEAFF.

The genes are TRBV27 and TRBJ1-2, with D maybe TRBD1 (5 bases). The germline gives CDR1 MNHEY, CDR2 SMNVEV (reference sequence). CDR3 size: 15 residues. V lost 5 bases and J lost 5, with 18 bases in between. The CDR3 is CASSLDGRGGYGYTF. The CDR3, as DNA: TGTGCCAGCAGTCTCGATGGGAGGGGCGGTTATGGCTACACCTTC.

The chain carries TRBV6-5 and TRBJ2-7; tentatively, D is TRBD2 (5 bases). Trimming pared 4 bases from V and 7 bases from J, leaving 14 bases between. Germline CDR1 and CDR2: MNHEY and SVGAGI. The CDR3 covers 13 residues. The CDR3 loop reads CASSLISGREQYF. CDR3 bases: TGTGCCAGCAGTTTAATCAGCGGCCGGGAGCAGTACTTC.

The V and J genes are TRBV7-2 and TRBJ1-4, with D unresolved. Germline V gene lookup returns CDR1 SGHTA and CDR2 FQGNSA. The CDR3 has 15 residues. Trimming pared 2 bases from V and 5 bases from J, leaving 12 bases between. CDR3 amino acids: CASSLTPGWNEKLFF. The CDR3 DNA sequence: TGTGCCAGCAGCTTAACGCCGGGGTGGAATGAAAAACTGTTTTTT.

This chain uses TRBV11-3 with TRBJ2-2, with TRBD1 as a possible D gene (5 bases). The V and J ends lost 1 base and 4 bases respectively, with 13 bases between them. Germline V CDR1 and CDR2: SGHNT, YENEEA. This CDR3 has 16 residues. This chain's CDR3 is CASSLVSAGITGELFF. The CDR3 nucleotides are TGTGCCAGCAGCTTAGTCAGTGCAGGGATCACCGGGGAGCTGTTTTTT.

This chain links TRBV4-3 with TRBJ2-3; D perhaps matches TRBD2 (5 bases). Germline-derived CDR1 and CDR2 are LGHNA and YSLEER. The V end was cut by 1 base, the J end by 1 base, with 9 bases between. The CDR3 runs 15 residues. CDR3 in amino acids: CASSQVRAGTDTQYF. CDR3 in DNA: TGCGCCAGCAGCCAAGTGAGGGCCGGCACAGATACGCAGTATTTT.

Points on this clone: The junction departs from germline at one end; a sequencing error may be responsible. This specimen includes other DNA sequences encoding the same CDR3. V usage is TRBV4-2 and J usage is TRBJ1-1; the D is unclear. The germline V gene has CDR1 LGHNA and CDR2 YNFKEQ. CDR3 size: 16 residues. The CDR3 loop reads CASSQEGGRLNTEAFF. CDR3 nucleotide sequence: TGTGCCAGCAGCCAAGAAGGTGGCAGGTTGAACACAGAAGCTTTCTTT.

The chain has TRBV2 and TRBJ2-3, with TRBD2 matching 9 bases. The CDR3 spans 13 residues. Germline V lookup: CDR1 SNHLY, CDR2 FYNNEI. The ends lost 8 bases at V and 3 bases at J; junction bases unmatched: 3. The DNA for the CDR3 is TGTGCCAGCCTCAGCGGGAGGACAGATACGCAGTATTTT. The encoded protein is CASLSGRTDTQYF.

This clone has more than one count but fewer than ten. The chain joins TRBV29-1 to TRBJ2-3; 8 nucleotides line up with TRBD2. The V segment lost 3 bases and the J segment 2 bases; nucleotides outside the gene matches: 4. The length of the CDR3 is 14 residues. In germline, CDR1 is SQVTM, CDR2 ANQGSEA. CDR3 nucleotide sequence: TGCAGCGTTGAGGCTAGCGGGCCCACAGATACGCAGTATTTT. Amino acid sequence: CSVEASGPTDTQYF.

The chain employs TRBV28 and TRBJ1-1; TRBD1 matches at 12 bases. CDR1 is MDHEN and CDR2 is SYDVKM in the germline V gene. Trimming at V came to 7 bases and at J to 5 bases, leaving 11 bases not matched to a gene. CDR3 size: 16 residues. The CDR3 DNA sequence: TGTGCCAGCACTAACCGGGACAGGGGGCGCGGGACTGAAGCTTTCTTT. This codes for CASTNRDRGRGTEAFF.

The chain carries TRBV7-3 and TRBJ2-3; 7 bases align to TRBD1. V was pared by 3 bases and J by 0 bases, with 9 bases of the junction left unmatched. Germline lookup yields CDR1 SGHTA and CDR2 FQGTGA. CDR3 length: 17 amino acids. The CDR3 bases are TGTGCCAGCAGCTTCGAAGGTACAGGGGTGAGCACAGATACGCAGTATTTT. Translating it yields CASSFEGTGVSTDTQYF.

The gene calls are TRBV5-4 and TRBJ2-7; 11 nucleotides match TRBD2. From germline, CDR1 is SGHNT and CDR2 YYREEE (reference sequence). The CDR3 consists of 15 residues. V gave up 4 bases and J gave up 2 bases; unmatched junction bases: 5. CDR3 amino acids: CASSLGLADTYEQYF. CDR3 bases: TGTGCCAGCAGCCTGGGACTAGCGGATACCTACGAGCAGTACTTC. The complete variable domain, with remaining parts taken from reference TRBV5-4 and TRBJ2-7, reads ETGVTQSPTHLIKTRGQQVTLRCSSQSGHNTVSWYQQALGQGPQFIFQYYREEENGRGNFPPRFSGLQFPNYSSELNVNALELDDSALYLCASSLGLADTYEQYFGPGTRLTVT.

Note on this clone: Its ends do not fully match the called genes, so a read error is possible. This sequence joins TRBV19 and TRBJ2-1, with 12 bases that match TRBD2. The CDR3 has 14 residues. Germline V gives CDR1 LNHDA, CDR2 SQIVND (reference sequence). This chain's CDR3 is CASSILAGGNGQFF. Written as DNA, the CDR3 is TGTGCCAGTAGTATTCTAGCGGGAGGGAATGGGCAGTTCTTC.

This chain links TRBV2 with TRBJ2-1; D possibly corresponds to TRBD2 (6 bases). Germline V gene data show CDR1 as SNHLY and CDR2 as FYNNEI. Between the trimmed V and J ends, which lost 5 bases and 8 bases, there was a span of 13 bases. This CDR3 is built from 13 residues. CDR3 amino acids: CASSQKLAHEQFF. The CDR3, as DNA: TGTGCCAGCAGTCAGAAACTAGCTCATGAGCAGTTCTTC.

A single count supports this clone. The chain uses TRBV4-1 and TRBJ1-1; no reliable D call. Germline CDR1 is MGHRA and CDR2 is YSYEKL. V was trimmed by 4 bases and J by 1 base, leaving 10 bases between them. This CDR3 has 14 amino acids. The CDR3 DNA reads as TGCGCCAGCAGCCGACACACACAGAACACTGAAGCTTTCTTT. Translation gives CASSRHTQNTEAFF.

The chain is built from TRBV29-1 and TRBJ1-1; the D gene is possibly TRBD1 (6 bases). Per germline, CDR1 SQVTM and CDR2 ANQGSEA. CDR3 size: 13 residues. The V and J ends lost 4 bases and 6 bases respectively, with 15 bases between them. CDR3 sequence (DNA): TGCAGCGTTGGTCAGGGGAGAGGGGCTGAAGCTTTCTTT. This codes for CSVGQGRGAEAFF.

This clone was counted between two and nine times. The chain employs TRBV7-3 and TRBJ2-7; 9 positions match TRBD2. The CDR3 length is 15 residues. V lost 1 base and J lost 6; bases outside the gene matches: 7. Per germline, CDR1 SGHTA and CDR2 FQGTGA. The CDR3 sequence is CASSLRGGGAFEQYF. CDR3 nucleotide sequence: TGTGCCAGCAGCTTAAGGGGCGGGGGGGCTTTCGAGCAGTACTTC.

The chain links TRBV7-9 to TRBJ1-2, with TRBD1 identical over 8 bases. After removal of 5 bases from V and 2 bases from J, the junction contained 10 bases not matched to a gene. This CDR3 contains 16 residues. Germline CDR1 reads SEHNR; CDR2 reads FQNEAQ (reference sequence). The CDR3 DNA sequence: TGTGCCAGCAGCCCTGAGGGGGCAGGGGGCAACTATGGCTACACCTTC. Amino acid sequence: CASSPEGAGGNYGYTF.

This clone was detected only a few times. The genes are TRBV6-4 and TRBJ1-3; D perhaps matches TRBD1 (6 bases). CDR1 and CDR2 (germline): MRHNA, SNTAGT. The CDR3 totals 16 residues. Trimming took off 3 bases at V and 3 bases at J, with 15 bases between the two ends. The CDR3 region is CASSEARGGFGNTIYF. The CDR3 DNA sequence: TGTGCCAGCAGTGAAGCGCGGGGGGGCTTTGGAAACACCATATATTTT.

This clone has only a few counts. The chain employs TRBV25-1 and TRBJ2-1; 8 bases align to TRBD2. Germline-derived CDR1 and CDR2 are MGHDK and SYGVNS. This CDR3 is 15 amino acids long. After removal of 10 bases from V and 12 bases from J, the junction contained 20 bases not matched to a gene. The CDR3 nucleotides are TGTGCCACACCCTATGGGACTAGTTGGGACGTTGTGCAGTTCTTC. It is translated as CATPYGTSWDVVQFF.

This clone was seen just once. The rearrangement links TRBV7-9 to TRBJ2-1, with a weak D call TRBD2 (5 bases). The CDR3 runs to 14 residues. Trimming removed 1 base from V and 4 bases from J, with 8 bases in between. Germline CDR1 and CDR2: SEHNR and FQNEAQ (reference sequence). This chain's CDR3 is CASSLVGNYNEQFF. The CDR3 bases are TGTGCCAGCAGCTTAGTCGGGAATTACAATGAGCAGTTCTTC.

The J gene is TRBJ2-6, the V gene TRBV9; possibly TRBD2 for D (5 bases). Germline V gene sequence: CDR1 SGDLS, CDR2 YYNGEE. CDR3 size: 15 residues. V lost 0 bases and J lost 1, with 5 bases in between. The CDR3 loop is CASSVAGSGANVLTF. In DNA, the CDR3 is TGTGCCAGCAGCGTAGCGGGATCTGGGGCCAACGTCCTGACTTTC. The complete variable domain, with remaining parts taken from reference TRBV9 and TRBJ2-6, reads DSGVTQTPKHLITATGQRVTLRCSPRSGDLSVYWYQQSLDQGLQFLIQYYNGEERAKGNILERFSAQQFPDLHSELNLSSLELGDSALYFCASSVAGSGANVLTFGAGSRLTVL.

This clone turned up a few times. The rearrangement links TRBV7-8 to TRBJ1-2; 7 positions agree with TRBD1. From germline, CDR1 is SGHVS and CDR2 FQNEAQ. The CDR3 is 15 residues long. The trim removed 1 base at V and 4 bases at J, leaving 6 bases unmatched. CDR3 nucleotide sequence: TGTGCCAGCAGCTTAGTAGTGACAGGGACCTATGGCTACACCTTC. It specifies CASSLVVTGTYGYTF.

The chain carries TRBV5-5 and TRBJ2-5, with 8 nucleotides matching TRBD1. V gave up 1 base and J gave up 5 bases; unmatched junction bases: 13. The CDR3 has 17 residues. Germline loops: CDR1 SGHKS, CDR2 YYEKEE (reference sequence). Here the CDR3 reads CASSLTLTGGGGETQYF. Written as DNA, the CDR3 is TGTGCCAGCAGCTTGACTCTAACAGGGGGAGGTGGGGAGACCCAGTACTTC.

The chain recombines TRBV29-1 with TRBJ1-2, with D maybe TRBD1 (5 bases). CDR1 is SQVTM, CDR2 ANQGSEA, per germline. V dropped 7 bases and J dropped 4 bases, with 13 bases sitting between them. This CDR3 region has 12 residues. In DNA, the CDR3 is TGCAGCGCCCTCGGGGGAGCCTATGGCTACACCTTC. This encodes CSALGGAYGYTF.